The 2 T cell receptor beta chains below were found in one sample sequenced in a study of regulatory T cells in long-lasting Graves disease (dated by TCRdb to the early 2020s). Library preparation used multiplex PCR. Sequencing took place on an Illumina HiSeq 4000. To build TCR beta libraries, CDR3 regions were amplified by Arm-PCR using iRepertoire HTBI primers. Starting from the raw public reads, TCRdb applied fastp trimming at Q25, assembled clones with MiXCR and retained in-frame beta chains. All rows with the same CDR3 protein become a single entry with the most common DNA and genes. The sample table contains about 470,000 distinct CDR3 sequences; only one count was recorded for under 15% of them. The leading ten clones occupy roughly 17% of the sample. The sample's time point, from its label and the paper: newly diagnosed GD, antithyroid drugs for less than 3 months. For both TCR sequencing and RNA sequencing, RNA was extracted from PBMCs using TRIzol.

These data were also filed under a second study, of T cells in Graves' hyperthyroidism and ophthalmopathy.

This specimen was peripheral blood mononuclear cells (PBMCs), taken at new diagnosis, from a patient treated with antithyroid drugs. Source of these receptors: a young woman with Graves disease. Donor details come from another sample of the same person, matched by shared clones.

The chain carries TRBV11-2 and TRBJ1-6; no firm D call. Germline V CDR1 and CDR2: SGHAT, FQNNGV. The V end lost 7 bases, the J end lost 8 bases, and 12 bases lay between the germline ends. The CDR3 runs to 13 residues. The CDR3 protein is CASTSGWDSPLHF. CDR3 bases: TGTGCCAGCACGTCTGGGTGGGATTCACCCCTCCACTTT.

The CDR3 is CASAGGTGLIYEQYF. CDR3 bases: TGTGCCAGCGCGGGGGGAACAGGACTGATTTACGAGCAGTACTTC. This sequence joins TRBV9 and TRBJ2-7, with 8 bases that match TRBD2. Losses at the gene ends were 7 bases for V and 4 bases for J; bases not matched to a gene: 13. This CDR3 spans 15 amino acids. Germline V gives CDR1 SGDLS, CDR2 YYNGEE.